The clone carrying this T cell receptor (beta chain) occurred many times. The data stem from a study of CD8 T cells in ankylosing spondylitis. The length of the CDR3 is 14 residues. Germline assignment: CDR1 DFQATT and CDR2 SNEGSKA (reference sequence). Deletions cut 3 bases from V and 1 base from J, with 12 bases between. TCRdb fed the 5' RACE reads into MiXCR, producing one record per CDR3 protein. The data contain under 400,000 distinct CDR3 sequences, around a tenth of them seen just once; the ten biggest clones take up about a tenth. The chain uses TRBV20-1 and TRBJ2-5; D is perhaps TRBD1 (5 bases). This receptor was identified in a female donor with ankylosing spondylitis or in good health (not recorded which). The sample was blood, either unsorted or a sorted T cell fraction (not recorded which). For the CDR3, the DNA is TGCAGTGCTAGGAAAAACAGGATCCAAGAGACCCAGTACTTC. Amino acid sequence: CSARKNRIQETQYF.